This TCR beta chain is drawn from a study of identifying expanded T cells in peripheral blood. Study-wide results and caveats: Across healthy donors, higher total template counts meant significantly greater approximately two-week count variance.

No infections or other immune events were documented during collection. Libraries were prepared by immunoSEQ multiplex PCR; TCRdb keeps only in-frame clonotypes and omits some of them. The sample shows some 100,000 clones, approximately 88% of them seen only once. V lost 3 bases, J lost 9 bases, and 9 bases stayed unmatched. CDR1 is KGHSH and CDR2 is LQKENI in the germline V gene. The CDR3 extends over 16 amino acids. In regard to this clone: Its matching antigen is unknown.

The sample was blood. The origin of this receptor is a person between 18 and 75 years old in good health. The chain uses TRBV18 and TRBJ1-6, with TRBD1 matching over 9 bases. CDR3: CASSPTGTGFSSPLHF. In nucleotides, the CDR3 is TGTGCCAGCTCACCCACCGGGACAGGGTTTAGTTCACCCCTCCACTTT.